This T cell receptor (beta chain) stems from a study of Graves' ophthalmopathy and Graves' hyperthyroidism. As the template, RNA transcripts were used to amplify TCR beta CDR3 regions. The authors performed first-round RT-PCR with HTBI primers and then a second-round multiplex PCR. TCRdb ran MiXCR on the multiplex PCR reads and lists one entry per CDR3 protein. Here the sample spans about 180,000 distinct CDR3 sequences, 30% to 45% being singletons. There are many counts of this clonotype. Germline V gene data show CDR1 as SGHAT and CDR2 as FQDESV (reference sequence). CDR3 length equals 16 residues. Trimming cost V 2 bases and J 1 base, with 14 bases left between them.

This receptor was taken from a woman between 40 and 50 years old with Graves' ophthalmopathy. Specimen: peripheral blood. The chain joins TRBV11-1 to TRBJ1-1; D may be TRBD1 (5 bases). CDR3 amino acids: CASSLRSGGANTEAFF. As DNA, the CDR3 is TGTGCCAGCAGCTTACGCTCTGGGGGTGCGAACACTGAAGCTTTCTTT.